This T cell receptor beta chain stems from a study of T cell responses to AZD1222 COVID-19 vaccine. General observations from the study: Donors in the cohort were predominantly white British and more often female, and clonal diversity was possibly underestimated. Spike-specific TCR breadth and depth both grew after two AZD1222 doses. Unmutated variant regions are reportedly targeted by nearly half of spike-specific TCRs.

The germline CDR1 and CDR2 sequences are ENHRY and SYGVKD. The V and J ends lost 2 bases and 4 bases respectively, with 14 bases between them. The CDR3 runs to 15 residues. Sequencing was performed with immunoSEQ multiplex PCR; in TCRdb, only in-frame clones are kept and a portion is missing. Of approximately 100,000 clones listed, approximately 86% are singletons. As concerns this clone: Its antigen is as yet unknown.

The receptor's source is an adult in good health. This material consisted of peripheral blood, taken on day 0 of AZD1222 vaccination. This chain links TRBV10-3 with TRBJ1-1, with D uncertain. CDR3 coding DNA: TGTGCCATCAGTGAGGAGCAGGTGAAAGGCACTGAAGCTTTCTTT. It is translated as CAISEEQVKGTEAFF.